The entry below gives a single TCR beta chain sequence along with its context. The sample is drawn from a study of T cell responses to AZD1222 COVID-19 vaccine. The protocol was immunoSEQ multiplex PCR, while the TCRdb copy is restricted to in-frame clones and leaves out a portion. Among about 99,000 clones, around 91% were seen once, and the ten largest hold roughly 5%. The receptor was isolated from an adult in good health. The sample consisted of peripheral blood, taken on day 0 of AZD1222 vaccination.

CDR3 sequence: CASSASEVPQHF. As DNA, the CDR3 is TGTGCCAGCAGCGCCTCAGAGGTGCCCCAGCATTTT. The chain has TRBV9 and TRBJ1-5; D is unresolved. This CDR3 is 12 amino acids long. The V end lost 3 bases, the J end lost 9 bases, and 10 bases lay between the germline ends. Germline V gives CDR1 SGDLS, CDR2 YYNGEE. Full variable domain (rest looked up from reference TRBV9 and TRBJ1-5): DSGVTQTPKHLITATGQRVTLRCSPRSGDLSVYWYQQSLDQGLQFLIQYYNGEERAKGNILERFSAQQFPDLHSELNLSSLELGDSALYFCASSASEVPQHFGDGTRLSIL.